This T cell receptor (beta chain) was recovered during a study of T cells in women clearing cervical HPV infection. In the study overall: Case blood drawn at lesion detection; control blood after infection cleared.

CDR1 is LNHDA, CDR2 SQIVND, per germline (reference sequence). This CDR3 has 17 amino acids. As to this clone: Its antigen is currently unknown. From the germline J gene comes the end of the CDR3, since the read stops 3 residues before it.

The protocol was immunoSEQ multiplex PCR, while the TCRdb copy is restricted to in-frame clones and leaves out a portion. The sample features 40,000 to 55,000 clones, with 0.95% to 1% in its top ten. General study results and limits: Cases carried less TRBV6-7 than controls: roughly 0.12% versus 0.17%.

The chain recombines TRBV19 with TRBJ2-2; TRBD1 might be the D (5 bases). The material sequenced was blood buffy coat. This sequence originates from a woman between 18 and 69 years old with a cervical HPV16 infection that either progressed to CIN3+ or cleared (not recorded which). The CDR3 region is CASSSGGIISGANVLFF. Partial CDR3 DNA: TGTGCCAGTAGTAGTGGTGGTATAATCTCTGGGGCCAACGTG.